These 9 T cell receptor beta chains were sequenced from one sample in a study of cytomegalovirus exposure and HLA in healthy donors. PCR involved 60 Vbeta and 13 Jbeta primers. The data were produced by immunoSEQ multiplex PCR, yet TCRdb's version contains in-frame clones alone and is incomplete. The data show about 150,000 clones, under 85% seen once. The sequenced sample consisted of PBMCs. These receptors all come from a woman in her forties in good health and CMV-seropositive.

CDR3 sequence: CASNRRSILKAANEKLFF. The CDR3 DNA reads TGTGCCAGCAACCGCAGATCTATCCTTAAGGCGGCTAATGAAAAACTGTTTTTT. V and J are TRBV28 and TRBJ1-4, with no clear D. The CDR3 contains 18 residues. CDR1 and CDR2 (germline): MDHEN, SYDVKM. Trimming took 7 bases from V and 3 from J, leaving 24 bases between them.

The chain combines TRBV2 with TRBJ2-2; no firm D call. CDR3 length equals 16 residues. With 5 bases removed from V and 2 bases from J, the gap between germline ends came to 15 bases. Germline V gene lookup returns CDR1 SNHLY and CDR2 FYNNEI. For the CDR3, the DNA is TGTGCCAGCAGTATCACTGACTTGCAAAACACCGGGGAGCTGTTTTTT. Its protein product is CASSITDLQNTGELFF.

The V and J genes are TRBV9 and TRBJ2-5; 11 bases align to TRBD2. CDR3 length: 16 amino acids. Germline lookup yields CDR1 SGDLS and CDR2 YYNGEE. Losses at the gene ends were 3 bases for V and 0 bases for J; bases not matched to a gene: 4. CDR3 bases: TGTGCCAGCAGCGCCCGACTAGCGGGGAACCAAGAGACCCAGTACTTC. Translated: CASSARLAGNQETQYF.

This clone was seen just once. V and J are TRBV2 and TRBJ1-4; tentative D call: TRBD1 (6 bases). The V gene lost 6 bases and the J gene lost 7 bases, with 9 bases spanning the gap. Germline V gene sequence: CDR1 SNHLY, CDR2 FYNNEI. The CDR3 extends over 12 amino acids. The CDR3 nucleotides are TGTGCCAGCAGGGCAGGGGTTGAAAAACTGTTTTTT. It is translated as CASRAGVEKLFF.

This chain joins TRBV21-1 and TRBJ1-2. TRBV21-1 counts as a pseudogene. The CDR3 is 14 residues long. In DNA, the CDR3 is TGTGCCAGCAGCAAAGGGGACTCTCCAAGGGGCTACACCTTC. This gives the protein CASSKGDSPRGYTF.

The chain recombines TRBV5-1 with TRBJ2-1; tentatively, D is TRBD2 (6 bases). The germline CDR1 and CDR2 sequences are SGHRS and YFSETQ. The CDR3 has 13 amino acids. The V gene lost 4 bases and the J gene lost 12 bases, with 17 bases spanning the gap. The CDR3 DNA reads as TGCGCCAGCAGCCTTGCGGGACTTTCCGGGCAGTTCTTC. Its translation is CASSLAGLSGQFF.

V usage is TRBV4-2 and J usage is TRBJ2-7; D remains unclear. With 0 bases removed from V and 5 bases from J, the gap between germline ends came to 14 bases. This CDR3 spans 15 amino acids. Germline V gene lookup returns CDR1 LGHNA and CDR2 YNFKEQ. Here the CDR3 reads CASSQDRGYGNEQYF. CDR3 coding DNA: TGTGCCAGCAGCCAAGATAGAGGTTACGGAAACGAGCAGTACTTC.

This chain links TRBV4-2 with TRBJ2-1; no firm D call. CDR1 is LGHNA and CDR2 is YNFKEQ in the germline V gene. The CDR3 has 16 residues. V dropped 0 bases and J dropped 0 bases, with 9 bases sitting between them. CDR3 nucleotides: TGTGCCAGCAGCCAAGATATCGCAGGCTCCTACAATGAGCAGTTCTTC. Protein sequence: CASSQDIAGSYNEQFF.

In this sample, this clone turned up once. J is TRBJ2-2 and V is TRBV6-5; the D is unclear. The V and J ends lost 9 bases and 7 bases respectively, with 15 bases between them. Per germline, CDR1 MNHEY and CDR2 SVGAGI. CDR3 length: 13 residues. The CDR3, as DNA: TGTGCCAGTACTGACTGGGTTGGCGGGGAGCTGTTTTTT. Translated: CASTDWVGGELFF.